One sample yielded the 28 T cell receptor beta chains listed below, sequenced in a study of cytomegalovirus exposure and HLA in healthy donors. Vbeta (60) and Jbeta (13) primers were used in the PCR. Data came from immunoSEQ multiplex PCR; TCRdb stores just in-frame clones and leaves some out. This sample has around 150,000 clones; over 60% occur once, and the top ten carry roughly 0.69%. The sequenced sample consisted of PBMCs. Source of these receptors: a male donor in good health and CMV-seronegative.

The gene calls are TRBV2 and TRBJ2-2; 9 positions match TRBD2. The V and J ends lost 3 bases and 2 bases, in that order; junction bases with no gene match: 7. Germline V gene data show CDR1 as SNHLY and CDR2 as FYNNEI. This CDR3 is 17 amino acids long. The CDR3 DNA sequence: TGTGCCAGCAGTGACCCGGGACTAGCTGAAAACACCGGGGAGCTGTTTTTT. It translates to CASSDPGLAENTGELFF.

This chain joins TRBV7-2 and TRBJ2-1; possible D gene TRBD2, 5 bases. There are 14 residues in the CDR3. Germline values: CDR1 SGHTA, CDR2 FQGNSA. Trimming cost V 0 bases and J 5 bases, with 8 bases left between them. CDR3 protein: CASSLASANNEQFF. The CDR3 DNA sequence: TGTGCCAGCAGCTTAGCTAGCGCAAACAATGAGCAGTTCTTC. The full variable domain, completed using reference TRBV7-2 and TRBJ2-1, is GAGVSQSPSNKVTEKGKDVELRCDPISGHTALYWYRQSLGQGLEFLIYFQGNSAPDKSGLPSDRFSAERTGGSVSTLTIQRTQQEDSAVYLCASSLASANNEQFFGPGTRLTVL.

This clone has only one observation. The V gene is TRBV11-2, the J gene TRBJ2-1; tentative D call: TRBD1 (6 bases). Germline CDR1 reads SGHAT; CDR2 reads FQNNGV. V was trimmed by 5 bases and J by 5 bases, leaving 13 bases between them. The CDR3 has 14 amino acids. The CDR3 region has the DNA TGTGCCAGCAGCCCGACAGGCCCAAACAATGAGCAGTTCTTC. Protein sequence: CASSPTGPNNEQFF. Full variable domain (remainder filled in from reference TRBV11-2 and TRBJ2-1): EAGVAQSPRYKIIEKRQSVAFWCNPISGHATLYWYQQILGQGPKLLIQFQNNGVVDDSQLPKDRFSAERLKGVDSTLKIQPAKLEDSAVYLCASSPTGPNNEQFFGPGTRLTVL.

The chain couples TRBV19 to TRBJ1-2; no clear D gene. CDR3 length: 18 residues. V dropped 3 bases and J dropped 9 bases, with 29 bases sitting between them. Germline CDR1 is LNHDA and CDR2 is SQIVND (reference sequence). The CDR3 protein is CASSMTSWRAGPKWSYTF. The CDR3 bases are TGTGCCAGTAGTATGACGTCGTGGAGAGCGGGCCCCAAGTGGAGCTACACCTTC.

This clone was counted a few times. The V gene is TRBV7-9, the J gene TRBJ2-3; tentative D call: TRBD2 (6 bases). Trimming took 1 base from V and 3 from J, leaving 11 bases between them. The V gene's germline CDR1 is SEHNR and CDR2 FQNEAQ (reference sequence). This CDR3 has 15 amino acids. The CDR3, as DNA: TGTGCCAGCAGCTTAGAGGGACTGCAGACAGATACGCAGTATTTT. Residues: CASSLEGLQTDTQYF.

This clone was counted between two and nine times. The chain joins TRBV27 to TRBJ2-5, with D perhaps matching TRBD2 (6 bases). CDR3 size: 16 residues. CDR1 MNHEY and CDR2 SMNVEV come from the germline V gene (reference sequence). V was trimmed by 3 bases and J by 2 bases, leaving 16 bases between them. The CDR3 loop is CASSLGVGGWQETQYF. CDR3 DNA: TGTGCCAGCAGTTTGGGCGTGGGAGGTTGGCAAGAGACCCAGTACTTC.

This clone was counted only a few times. The J gene is TRBJ1-1, the V gene TRBV6-5; 7 positions match TRBD1. Losses at the gene ends were 6 bases for V and 1 base for J; bases not matched to a gene: 5. The CDR3 extends over 14 amino acids. Germline CDR1 MNHEY, CDR2 SVGAGI. CDR3 sequence reads: CASRRTGANTEAFF. The CDR3 DNA sequence: TGTGCCAGCAGACGCACAGGGGCGAACACTGAAGCTTTCTTT.

This clone has just one count. V and J are TRBV29-1 and TRBJ2-5; TRBD2 is a possible D gene (6 bases). CDR1 SQVTM and CDR2 ANQGSEA come from the germline V gene. The CDR3 covers 15 residues. V gave up 5 bases and J gave up 2 bases, with 18 bases separating them. The DNA for the CDR3 is TGCAGCGTTTCAGGAGTTGGGACTGTACAAGAGACCCAGTACTTC. This encodes CSVSGVGTVQETQYF.

The rearrangement uses TRBV2 and TRBJ2-2, with 12 bases lining up with TRBD2. Germline CDR1 and CDR2: SNHLY and FYNNEI. The J segment lost 5 bases and the V segment lost 6 bases, leaving 7 bases of the junction unmatched. This CDR3 is built from 16 residues. DNA of the CDR3: TGTGCCAGCAGCCTCGCTAGCGGGGGGGGGACCGGGGAGCTGTTTTTT. It encodes CASSLASGGGTGELFF.

The chain carries TRBV6-5 and TRBJ2-7; TRBD1 might be the D (6 bases). Trimming took 0 bases from V and 2 from J, leaving 11 bases between them. The CDR3 consists of 15 residues. Germline assignment: CDR1 MNHEY and CDR2 SVGAGI. The CDR3 DNA sequence: TGTGCCAGCAGTTACTCGAAACAGGGCACCTACGAGCAGTACTTC. It is translated as CASSYSKQGTYEQYF.

CDR3 sequence: CASSDSYTERYGYTF. The CDR3 nucleotides are TGTGCCAGCAGTGACTCGTACACGGAGCGCTATGGCTACACCTTC. This chain links TRBV6-4 with TRBJ1-2, with unresolved D. The germline V and J ends were trimmed by 0 bases and 4 bases, with 12 bases remaining between them. This CDR3 comprises 15 residues. Germline loops: CDR1 MRHNA, CDR2 SNTAGT.

The V gene is TRBV7-9, the J gene TRBJ1-4; TRBD1 matches at 8 bases. This CDR3 is 17 amino acids long. Germline assignment: CDR1 SEHNR and CDR2 FQNEAQ (reference sequence). J lost 3 bases, V lost 5 bases, and 11 bases had no gene match. The CDR3 is CASSRKTGALPNEKLFF. CDR3 nucleotide sequence: TGTGCCAGCAGCCGAAAGACAGGGGCGCTGCCTAATGAAAAACTGTTTTTT.

This clone was detected a few times. The V and J genes are TRBV30 and TRBJ1-1, with a possible D match to TRBD1 (6 bases). Per germline, CDR1 GTSNPN and CDR2 SVGIG (reference sequence). V was cut by 5 bases and J by 2 bases, with 12 bases left in between. The CDR3 runs 13 residues. The CDR3 sequence: CAWSTGGNTEAFF. CDR3 nucleotide sequence: TGTGCCTGGTCGACAGGTGGAAACACTGAAGCTTTCTTT.

This rearrangement joins TRBV5-4 to TRBJ2-5, with TRBD2 matching 9 bases. This CDR3 has 16 amino acids. V was pared by 4 bases and J by 4 bases, with 11 bases of the junction left unmatched. CDR1 is SGHNT and CDR2 is YYREEE in the germline V gene (reference sequence). CDR3 coding DNA: TGTGCCAGCAGCCCCGGCGGCGGGGGGGTGTCAGAGACCCAGTACTTC. It encodes CASSPGGGGVSETQYF.

This clone has only a few counts. The V gene is TRBV12-5, the J gene TRBJ2-6, with TRBD1 matching 9 bases. Germline trimming cut 7 bases from V and 0 bases from J; bases unmatched to any gene: 7. The CDR3 loop spans 17 amino acids. The germline gives CDR1 LGHNT, CDR2 FRNRAP. CDR3 DNA sequence: TGTGCTAGTGCCCCGACAGGGGGTAGCTCTGGGGCCAACGTCCTGACTTTC. The encoded protein is CASAPTGGSSGANVLTF.

The table lists this clone with a few counts. The V call is TRBV29-1, the J call TRBJ1-1; D unresolved. V was pared by 7 bases and J by 0 bases, with 18 bases between. This CDR3 has 15 residues. In germline, CDR1 is SQVTM, CDR2 ANQGSEA. The CDR3 is CSASQRRSMNTEAFF. The CDR3 DNA reads as TGCAGCGCTTCCCAGCGGAGGAGCATGAACACTGAAGCTTTCTTT.

The chain joins TRBV4-2 to TRBJ2-2; 10 bases are a match to TRBD2. V lost 1 base, J lost 4 bases, and 3 bases stayed unmatched. The CDR3 extends over 16 amino acids. Germline V CDR1 and CDR2: LGHNA, YNFKEQ. The CDR3 nucleotides are TGTGCCAGCAGCCAAGTTGCTAGCGGGAGCACCGGGGAGCTGTTTTTT. Translated: CASSQVASGSTGELFF.

This chain joins TRBV29-1 and TRBJ2-5, with D possibly matching TRBD1 (6 bases). Germline V lookup: CDR1 SQVTM, CDR2 ANQGSEA. Trimming shortened V by 6 bases and J by 5 bases, and 16 bases separated the two germline ends. The CDR3 is 13 residues long. CDR3 in amino acids: CSVDSTNGETQYF. Here the CDR3 DNA reads TGCAGCGTGGACAGTACCAATGGGGAGACCCAGTACTTC.

This clone was counted a few times. V is TRBV30 and J is TRBJ2-2; 7 positions agree with TRBD2. V dropped 4 bases and J dropped 4; count of bases not matched to a gene: 12. CDR1 and CDR2 from the germline V gene are GTSNPN and SVGIG (reference sequence). There are 16 residues in the CDR3. In DNA form, the CDR3 reads TGTGCCTGGAAAGCTGGTGTTAGCGGGTTCACCGGGGAGCTGTTTTTT. It translates to CAWKAGVSGFTGELFF.

J is TRBJ2-2 and V is TRBV5-1; possible D gene TRBD2, 6 bases. CDR1 SGHRS and CDR2 YFSETQ come from the germline V gene. V lost 4 bases to trimming and J lost 3 bases, with 10 bases between them. The CDR3 runs to 14 residues. The CDR3 nucleotides are TGCGCCAGCAGCCTAGGAGGGGACACCGGGGAGCTGTTTTTT. Its protein product is CASSLGGDTGELFF.

The CDR3 DNA is TGCGCCAGCAGCTTATTCCCCCAACCGGGACAGGGGCACAATGAGCAGTTCTTC. It specifies CASSLFPQPGQGHNEQFF. This chain joins TRBV5-1 and TRBJ2-1; TRBD1 matches at 10 bases. The CDR3 covers 18 residues. CDR1 and CDR2 from the germline V gene are SGHRS and YFSETQ. Trimming took 2 bases from V and 5 from J; bases not matched to a gene: 13.

This clone was seen a handful of times. The V and J genes are TRBV11-2 and TRBJ1-1, with D perhaps matching TRBD1 (5 bases). V was trimmed by 1 base and J by 4 bases, leaving 16 bases between them. Germline lookup yields CDR1 SGHAT and CDR2 FQNNGV. This CDR3 has 16 amino acids. This CDR3 is CASSLGIGAGSTEAFF. The CDR3 DNA reads as TGTGCCAGCAGCTTAGGTATAGGGGCGGGGAGCACTGAAGCTTTCTTT.

The chain joins TRBV6-5 to TRBJ2-5; 14 bases match TRBD2. The V gene end was trimmed by 0 bases and the J gene end by 5 bases; junction bases not matched to a gene: 2. The CDR3 length is 16 residues. Germline assignment: CDR1 MNHEY and CDR2 SVGAGI. Here the CDR3 reads CASSYSGTSGSETQYF. Written as DNA, the CDR3 is TGTGCCAGCAGTTACTCGGGGACTAGCGGGAGTGAGACCCAGTACTTC.

This clone has only a few counts. Germline is not matched at one junction end, which may reflect a read error. The rearrangement links TRBV7-9 to TRBJ2-7; TRBD1 agrees at 9 bases. CDR1 is SEHNR and CDR2 is FQNEAQ in the germline V gene (reference sequence). The CDR3 has 15 amino acids. The CDR3 protein is CSSSPPGQGLDEQYF. The CDR3 nucleotides are TGTTCCAGCAGCCCCCCGGGACAGGGTTTGGACGAGCAGTACTTC.

This clone has just a few counts. The V call is TRBV6-5, the J call TRBJ2-1, with 7 bases matching TRBD1. Germline V gene sequence: CDR1 MNHEY, CDR2 SVGAGI. The CDR3 sequence is 13 residues long. V trimming: 5 bases; J trimming: 9 bases; junction bases outside the gene matches: 7. The CDR3, as DNA: TGTGCCAGCAGTGAGACAGGGAGTATTGAGCAGTTCTTC. Translated, it gives CASSETGSIEQFF.

Only a few counts were recorded for this clone. The chain has TRBV5-1 and TRBJ1-2, with 7 bases lining up with TRBD1. The J segment lost 2 bases and the V segment lost 3 bases, leaving 4 bases of the junction unmatched. Germline V gene lookup returns CDR1 SGHRS and CDR2 YFSETQ. The CDR3 totals 14 residues. The CDR3: CASSSNRGNYGYTF. CDR3 coding DNA: TGCGCCAGCAGCTCTAACAGGGGAAACTATGGCTACACCTTC.

CDR3 in DNA: TGTGCCAGCAGGCCGGGGACTAGCCACATTCAGTACTTC. It yields the protein CASRPGTSHIQYF. V gene TRBV6-5 combines with J gene TRBJ2-4; 9 nucleotides line up with TRBD2. Trimming took 6 bases from V and 8 from J; bases not matched to a gene: 5. This CDR3 contains 13 residues. Germline V CDR1 and CDR2: MNHEY, SVGAGI.

The V and J genes are TRBV6-5 and TRBJ1-1; D unresolved. Trimming cost V 0 bases and J 4 bases, with 15 bases left between them. Per the germline V gene, CDR1 is MNHEY and CDR2 is SVGAGI. The CDR3 runs to 16 residues. Here the CDR3 DNA reads TGTGCCAGCAGTTACTCGAGTGGGGTTGGGAGCACTGAAGCTTTCTTT. Its protein is CASSYSSGVGSTEAFF.